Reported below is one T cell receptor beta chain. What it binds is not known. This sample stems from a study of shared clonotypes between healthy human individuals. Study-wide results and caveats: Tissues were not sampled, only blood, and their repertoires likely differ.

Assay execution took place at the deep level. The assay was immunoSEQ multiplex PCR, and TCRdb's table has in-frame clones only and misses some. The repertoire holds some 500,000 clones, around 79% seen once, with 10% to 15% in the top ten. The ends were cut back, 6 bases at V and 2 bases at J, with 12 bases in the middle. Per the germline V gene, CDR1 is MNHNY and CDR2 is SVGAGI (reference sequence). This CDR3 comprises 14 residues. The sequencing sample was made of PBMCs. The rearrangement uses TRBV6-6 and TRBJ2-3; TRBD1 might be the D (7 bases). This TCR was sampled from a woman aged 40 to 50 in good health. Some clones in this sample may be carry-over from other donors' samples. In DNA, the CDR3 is TGTGCCAGCAGGGCGGGACAGATCACAGATACGCAGTATTTT. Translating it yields CASRAGQITDTQYF.